These 18 T cell receptor beta chains were all obtained from the same sample, sequenced in a study of blood T cells in healthy people across ages (dated by TCRdb to about 2015). The library was obtained by 5' RACE. The instrument was an Illumina HiSeq 2500. A second about 7 to 12 cycle PCR used a sample-barcoded 5' primer and a J-beta primer mix. TCRdb reworked the public reads: Q25 trimming with fastp, MiXCR clone assembly, productive beta chains retained. Every entry covers one CDR3 protein and lists the most common genes and DNA from its rows. This sample has about 1.1 million distinct CDR3 sequences in its table, and 35% to 40% of those were observed once. The ten largest clones capture around 14% of the sample. The sequencing sample was made of blood. The receptors come from a man aged 18 to 30 in good health.

The chain carries TRBV6-2 or TRBV6-3 and TRBJ2-3; 13 bases match TRBD2. CDR3 length equals 16 residues. After removal of 6 bases from V and 0 bases from J, the junction contained 3 bases not matched to a gene. Germline-derived CDR1 and CDR2 are MNHEY and SVGEGT. The CDR3 is CASRGTSGVSTDTQYF. The DNA for the CDR3 is TGTGCCAGCAGAGGGACTAGCGGGGTCAGCACAGATACGCAGTATTTT.

This chain uses TRBV28 with TRBJ1-4; D unclear. CDR3 length equals 18 residues. Germline CDR1 MDHEN, CDR2 SYDVKM. Trimming pared 5 bases from V and 0 bases from J, leaving 19 bases between. The CDR3 nucleotides read TGTGCCAGCAGTACCCCGAGCGGCTTCAGAGCAACTAATGAAAAACTGTTTTTT. Protein sequence: CASSTPSGFRATNEKLFF.

The gene calls are TRBV19 and TRBJ1-2; a weak D match, TRBD1 (6 bases). The CDR3 extends over 12 amino acids. V lost 9 bases, J lost 5 bases, and 13 bases lay in between. CDR1 is LNHDA and CDR2 is SQIVND in the germline V gene (reference sequence). The CDR3 DNA follows: TGTGCCAGCGACAGGACTGGTTATGGCTACACCTTC. Its protein product is CASDRTGYGYTF.

The rearrangement joins TRBV5-1 to TRBJ2-7; D not certain. The CDR3 is 15 amino acids. V was clipped by 3 bases and J by 2 bases, with 15 bases between them. CDR1 and CDR2 (germline): SGHRS, YFSETQ. CDR3 DNA: TGCGCCAGCAGCTCCCTCCTTGACTGCGCCTACGAGCAGTACTTC. Encoded protein: CASSSLLDCAYEQYF.

The chain is built from TRBV4-2 and TRBJ2-1; D remains ambiguous. The CDR3 is made up of 17 amino acids. V lost 4 bases and J 9 bases, leaving 25 bases between the germline ends. The germline V gene has CDR1 LGHNA and CDR2 YNFKEQ. The CDR3 region is CASSRESLTLYTGEQFF. The DNA for the CDR3 is TGTGCCAGCAGCCGAGAATCGCTCACCCTCTATACGGGTGAGCAGTTCTTC.

V is TRBV9 and J is TRBJ2-1; TRBD1 is a possible D gene (5 bases). V was cut by 0 bases and J by 6 bases, with 7 bases left in between. Germline CDR1 is SGDLS and CDR2 is YYNGEE. The CDR3 runs 13 residues. CDR3 sequence: CASSVGRGNEQFF. CDR3 nucleotides: TGTGCCAGCAGCGTAGGTAGGGGCAATGAGCAGTTCTTC.

CDR3 in amino acids: CASSLVGAGYGYTF. The CDR3 DNA reads as TGTGCCAGCAGCTTAGTAGGGGCAGGCTATGGCTACACCTTC. The chain recombines TRBV7-2 with TRBJ1-2, with D maybe TRBD1 (5 bases). Trimming took off 1 base at V and 4 bases at J, with 10 bases between the two ends. Germline assignment: CDR1 SGHTA and CDR2 FQGNSA. The CDR3 totals 14 residues.

CDR3 in DNA: TGTGCCAGCACTAGGGCCACACTCATCACAGATACGCAGTATTTT. The encoded protein is CASTRATLITDTQYF. The rearrangement uses TRBV11-2 and TRBJ2-3; D unclear. Germline V CDR1 and CDR2: SGHAT, FQNNGV. There are 15 residues in the CDR3. Deletions cut 7 bases from V and 2 bases from J, with 16 bases between.

The chain uses TRBV20-1 and TRBJ1-1; D uncertain. V lost 0 bases, J lost 10 bases, and 24 bases lay in between. Germline V gene lookup returns CDR1 DFQATT and CDR2 SNEGSKA (reference sequence). CDR3 size: 16 residues. Here the CDR3 reads CSARDFLLHSTSGAFF. The CDR3 DNA follows: TGCAGTGCTAGAGATTTTCTTCTTCATAGTACCAGTGGAGCTTTCTTT.

The chain joins TRBV7-2 to TRBJ2-1; weak D call: TRBD1 (5 bases). This CDR3 has 16 residues. V dropped 0 bases and J dropped 6 bases, with 15 bases sitting between them. Germline V gene sequence: CDR1 SGHTA, CDR2 FQGNSA. In nucleotides, the CDR3 is TGTGCCAGCAGCTTAGCTGCGGCCAGGGCCTTCAATGAGCAGTTCTTC. Residues: CASSLAAARAFNEQFF.

This sequence joins TRBV25-1 and TRBJ1-1; D unresolved. V lost 5 bases, J lost 5 bases, and 12 bases lay in between. The CDR3 consists of 13 residues. Germline CDR1 is MGHDK and CDR2 is SYGVNS. The CDR3 region is CASSRTAGTEAFF. DNA of the CDR3: TGTGCCAGCAGTCGTACAGCCGGGACTGAAGCTTTCTTT.

This clonotype occurred a few times. This chain uses TRBV6-5 with TRBJ1-1, with 7 bases identical to TRBD1. Unmatched junction bases numbered 8, after V lost 1 base and J lost 3 bases. The CDR3 runs 16 residues. Germline CDR1 MNHEY, CDR2 SVGAGI. The DNA of the CDR3 is TGTGCCAGCAGTTACTGGCCGAAACAGGGGTACACTGAAGCTTTCTTT. Protein sequence: CASSYWPKQGYTEAFF.

A few counts support this clonotype. The chain is built from TRBV7-2 and TRBJ2-1, with TRBD2 identical over 12 bases. The CDR3 covers 15 residues. Trimming took 7 bases from V and 3 from J; bases not matched to a gene: 4. From germline, CDR1 is SGHTA and CDR2 FQGNSA. The CDR3 protein is CASTKLAGGYNEQFF. DNA of the CDR3: TGTGCCAGCACTAAACTAGCGGGGGGCTACAATGAGCAGTTCTTC.

CDR3: CASSLNDATNEKLFF. The DNA of the CDR3 is TGTGCCAGCAGCTTAAACGACGCAACTAATGAAAAACTGTTTTTT. The rearrangement joins TRBV7-2 to TRBJ1-4; D remains ambiguous. CDR1 and CDR2 from the germline V gene are SGHTA and FQGNSA. The V end lost 2 bases, the J end lost 0 bases, and 7 bases lay between the germline ends. The CDR3 has 15 residues.

This clonotype was seen more than once but under ten times. The chain recombines TRBV2 with TRBJ1-6; the match to TRBD1 covers 7 bases. V lost 6 bases, J lost 0 bases, and 5 bases stayed unmatched. The CDR3 sequence is 16 residues long. CDR1 and CDR2 from the germline V gene are SNHLY and FYNNEI. The CDR3 coding sequence is TGTGCCAGCAGGAAGGACAGGTTCTCCTATAATTCACCCCTCCACTTT. As protein: CASRKDRFSYNSPLHF.

This clonotype showed up many times. V is TRBV27 and J is TRBJ2-1; D remains unclear. The V gene's germline CDR1 is MNHEY and CDR2 SMNVEV (reference sequence). The CDR3 is 12 residues long. Trimming shortened V by 0 bases and J by 10 bases, and 7 bases separated the two germline ends. The CDR3 DNA is TGTGCCAGCAGTTTATCACTCGAGGAGCAGTTCTTC. Its protein is CASSLSLEEQFF.

The chain is built from TRBV29-1 and TRBJ2-1; the match to TRBD2 covers 10 bases. CDR1 is SQVTM and CDR2 is ANQGSEA in the germline V gene. V shed 0 bases, J shed 4 bases, and the junction held 6 bases outside the gene matches. CDR3 length equals 16 residues. The CDR3 region is CSVEDQRAGGYNEQFF. For the CDR3, the DNA is TGCAGCGTTGAAGATCAGCGAGCGGGGGGGTACAATGAGCAGTTCTTC.

This chain's CDR3 is CSVLGLSNQPQHF. The CDR3 DNA reads TGCAGTGTTTTAGGGCTTAGCAATCAGCCCCAGCATTTT. The V call is TRBV20-1, the J call TRBJ1-5; D unresolved. Germline CDR1 and CDR2: DFQATT and SNEGSKA (reference sequence). V lost 7 bases to trimming and J lost 0 bases, with 10 bases between them. The CDR3 is made up of 13 amino acids.